Listed below are T cell receptor beta chains from one sample, sequenced in a study of cytomegalovirus exposure and HLA in healthy donors. The method was immunoSEQ multiplex PCR; TCRdb's version includes in-frame clones alone and lacks a portion of them. The repertoire has over 110,000 clones, 70% to 85% of them found once; the top ten carry around a tenth. Sequencing was performed on PBMCs. The receptors originated from a woman aged 55-69 years in good health and CMV-seropositive. Each CDR3 is given with its conserved first and last residue. The order of the fields is V gene, CDR3 protein.

TRBV7-6	CASSLAGGGTEAFF
TRBV4-2	CASSQDLRQGLLSYNEQFF
TRBV4-2	CASSHNLGQGEQYF
TRBV2	CAVVGDRISYNEQFF
TRBV7-8	CASSRATGAFDTQYF
TRBV28	CASSLHRGQETQYF
TRBV5-1	CAGRDRENTEAFF
TRBV6-1	CASSEGQGVSGEQYF
TRBV19	CASSPRRTDGNTIYF
TRBV6-1	CASSTGVTYEQYF
TRBV11-2	CASSLDQGQFF
TRBV5-4	CASSLDPGVGYTF
TRBV18	CASSLDRVEAFF
TRBV6-1	CASSEGQGRQPQHF
TRBV6-8	CASLGNEQFF
TRBV9	CASSVEGQGLSGYTF
TRBV5-4	CASSQSRSSYEQYF
TRBV4-1	CASSQDQGQFEAFF
TRBV30	CAWEGGAEAFF
TRBV11-3	CASSGSGTATYEQYF
TRBV6-1	CASSGGTFTYAQYF
TRBV28	CASSLSGRETQYF
TRBV5-8	CASTMDRLQAQPQHF